The source of this TCR beta chain is a study of neurological immune-mediated disorders. This clonotype was detected ten times or more. The antigen is not known. 5'RACE with 10-nucleotide random UMIs generated the cDNA. MiXCR was run by TCRdb on the 5' RACE reads, yielding one entry per CDR3 protein. The table has 25,000 to 35,000 distinct CDR3 sequences, roughly 15% seen once. The CDR3 contains 17 residues. V gave up 0 bases and J gave up 2 bases; unmatched junction bases: 7. Germline V gene sequence: CDR1 ENHRY, CDR2 SYGVKD. The unsorted libraries had their origin in 2 million PBMCs stored at -80 C. Study-wide results and limits: The study found no CDR3 amino acid sequences shared by expanded clones across subjects, suggesting private repertoires in all groups. TCR clonal expansion peaked in HTLV-1-associated myelopathy patients and was lowest in multiple sclerosis patients.

Sequencing was carried out using PBMCs. The source of this sequence is a man aged 65 to 79 in good health. The rearrangement uses TRBV10-3 and TRBJ2-1; 7 positions match TRBD2. In nucleotides, the CDR3 is TGTGCCATCAGTGAGTCGTCCCCGGGAGGTACCTACAATGAGCAGTTCTTC. Encoded protein: CAISESSPGGTYNEQFF.